Listed below are T cell receptor beta chains from one sample, sequenced in a study of shared clonotypes between healthy human individuals. Profiling relied on immunoSEQ multiplex PCR, and the TCRdb table lists in-frame clones only, not all of them. The repertoire holds roughly 520,000 clones, with roughly 95% as singletons. Sequencing was carried out using naive CD4+ T cells sorted from blood. All receptors derive from a woman aged 25 to 39 in good health. The CDR3 runs from the conserved cysteine through the conserved F or W. The order of the fields is J gene, clone size, V gene, CDR3 length, D gene, CDR3 protein, CDR3 DNA. A D gene is named only where the DNA matches it firmly. Size is stated for part of the rows, as once, few or many counts, or as a class when the clone is expanded.

j_gene: TRBJ2-1
abundance: NA
v_gene: TRBV5-1
len: 15
d_gene: TRBD2
CDR3aa: CASSPLAGGYNEQFF
CDR3nt: TGCGCCAGCAGTCCACTAGCGGGAGGATACAATGAGCAGTTCTTC

j_gene: TRBJ1-1
abundance: NA
v_gene: TRBV28
len: 12
d_gene: NA
CDR3aa: CASSLIVTEAFF
CDR3nt: TGTGCCAGCAGTTTAATAGTCACTGAAGCTTTCTTT

j_gene: TRBJ1-1
abundance: NA
v_gene: TRBV27
len: 14
d_gene: NA
CDR3aa: CASSLIQGNTEAFF
CDR3nt: TGTGCCAGCAGTCTCATACAGGGGAACACTGAAGCTTTCTTT

j_gene: TRBJ1-4
abundance: once
v_gene: TRBV11-2
len: 14
d_gene: NA
CDR3aa: CASSLSSTNEKLFF
CDR3nt: TGTGCCAGCAGCTTAAGTTCAACTAATGAAAAACTGTTTTTT

j_gene: TRBJ2-2
abundance: NA
v_gene: TRBV7-6
len: 15
d_gene: NA
CDR3aa: CASSLGSAITGELFF
CDR3nt: TGTGCCAGCAGCCTAGGGAGCGCAATCACCGGGGAGCTGTTTTTT

j_gene: TRBJ2-1
abundance: few
v_gene: TRBV18
len: 16
d_gene: NA
CDR3aa: CASSPTGQSLYNEQFF
CDR3nt: TGTGCCAGCTCACCCACCGGACAGAGCCTATACAATGAGCAGTTCTTC

j_gene: TRBJ1-4
abundance: once
v_gene: TRBV30
len: 16
d_gene: TRBD1
CDR3aa: CAWTSAVGQRNEKLFF
CDR3nt: TGTGCCTGGACCAGCGCAGTGGGACAGCGGAATGAAAAACTGTTTTTT

j_gene: TRBJ2-1
abundance: NA
v_gene: TRBV7-3
len: 15
d_gene: TRBD2
CDR3aa: CASSLTSGVNNEQFF
CDR3nt: TGTGCCAGCAGCCTGACTAGCGGGGTCAACAATGAGCAGTTCTTC

j_gene: TRBJ2-1
abundance: NA
v_gene: TRBV29-1
len: 16
d_gene: NA
CDR3aa: CSVFGGVDASYNEQFF
CDR3nt: TGCAGCGTCTTTGGGGGTGTGGACGCGTCCTACAATGAGCAGTTCTTC

j_gene: TRBJ2-2
abundance: NA
v_gene: TRBV11-2
len: 16
d_gene: TRBD2
CDR3aa: CASSLGASGHTGELFF
CDR3nt: TGTGCCAGCAGCTTGGGCGCTAGCGGACATACCGGGGAGCTGTTTTTT

j_gene: TRBJ1-4
abundance: once
v_gene: TRBV28
len: 14
d_gene: NA
CDR3aa: CASRKRVSNEKLFF
CDR3nt: TGTGCCAGCAGGAAGAGGGTTTCGAACGAAAAACTGTTTTTT

j_gene: TRBJ1-1
abundance: NA
v_gene: TRBV18
len: 16
d_gene: NA
CDR3aa: CASSPSGKGMNTEAFF
CDR3nt: TGTGCCAGCTCACCCTCAGGGAAAGGCATGAACACTGAAGCTTTCTTT

j_gene: TRBJ2-7
abundance: NA
v_gene: TRBV4-1
len: 13
d_gene: NA
CDR3aa: CASSQDPLGEQYF
CDR3nt: TGCGCCAGCAGCCAAGACCCCCTGGGCGAGCAGTACTTC

j_gene: TRBJ2-3
abundance: NA
v_gene: TRBV5-6
len: 15
d_gene: TRBD2
CDR3aa: CASSSTSGRADTQYF
CDR3nt: TGTGCCAGCAGCTCGACTAGCGGGCGAGCTGATACGCAGTATTTT

j_gene: TRBJ2-1
abundance: NA
v_gene: TRBV2
len: 14
d_gene: NA
CDR3aa: CAGQTARRYNEQFF
CDR3nt: TGTGCCGGGCAGACCGCCCGGCGGTACAATGAGCAGTTCTTC

j_gene: TRBJ2-5
abundance: NA
v_gene: TRBV18
len: 15
d_gene: TRBD2
CDR3aa: CASSPESGGQETQYF
CDR3nt: TGTGCCAGCTCACCAGAGAGCGGGGGCCAAGAGACCCAGTACTTC

j_gene: TRBJ1-2
abundance: few
v_gene: TRBV19
len: 12
d_gene: NA
CDR3aa: CAARQANYGYTF
CDR3nt: TGTGCCGCCCGACAAGCTAACTATGGCTACACCTTC

j_gene: TRBJ1-5
abundance: few
v_gene: TRBV4-2
len: 17
d_gene: NA
CDR3aa: CASSQDLRGPSNQPQHF
CDR3nt: TGTGCCAGCAGCCAAGATCTACGGGGGCCTAGCAATCAGCCCCAGCATTTT

j_gene: TRBJ2-3
abundance: NA
v_gene: TRBV15
len: 14
d_gene: NA
CDR3aa: CATSRDLATDTQYF
CDR3nt: TGTGCCACCAGCAGAGATCTGGCTACAGATACGCAGTATTTT

j_gene: TRBJ2-3
abundance: NA
v_gene: TRBV6-1
len: 14
d_gene: NA
CDR3aa: CASSEVSVGYTQYF
CDR3nt: TGTGCCAGCAGTGAAGTGTCTGTAGGGTATACGCAGTATTTT

j_gene: TRBJ1-5
abundance: NA
v_gene: TRBV6-6
len: 14
d_gene: NA
CDR3aa: CASSFNNFNQPQHF
CDR3nt: TGTGCCAGCAGCTTTAATAATTTCAATCAGCCCCAGCATTTT

j_gene: TRBJ1-4
abundance: NA
v_gene: TRBV5-1
len: 16
d_gene: TRBD1
CDR3aa: CASSFEGGQGREKLFF
CDR3nt: TGCGCCAGCAGCTTCGAGGGTGGACAGGGTCGGGAAAAACTGTTTTTT

j_gene: TRBJ2-7
abundance: NA
v_gene: TRBV28
len: 14
d_gene: TRBD1
CDR3aa: CASSLGQIPYEQYF
CDR3nt: TGTGCCAGCAGTTTGGGACAGATACCCTACGAGCAGTACTTC

j_gene: TRBJ2-3
abundance: NA
v_gene: TRBV29-1
len: 13
d_gene: NA
CDR3aa: CSARGYLTDTQYF
CDR3nt: TGCAGCGCCCGGGGCTACCTCACAGATACGCAGTATTTT

j_gene: TRBJ1-3
abundance: NA
v_gene: TRBV14
len: 14
d_gene: NA
CDR3aa: CASSQGDWGVTIYF
CDR3nt: TGTGCCAGCAGCCAAGGAGACTGGGGTGTCACCATATATTTT

j_gene: TRBJ2-3
abundance: NA
v_gene: TRBV18
len: 13
d_gene: NA
CDR3aa: CASSPAGVDTQYF
CDR3nt: TGTGCCAGCTCACCGGCAGGGGTAGATACGCAGTATTTT

j_gene: TRBJ1-1
abundance: few
v_gene: TRBV18
len: 13
d_gene: NA
CDR3aa: CASSPSANTEAFF
CDR3nt: TGTGCCAGCTCACCCTCGGCGAACACTGAAGCTTTCTTT

j_gene: TRBJ1-1
abundance: NA
v_gene: TRBV7-9
len: 12
d_gene: NA
CDR3aa: CASTGLNTEAFF
CDR3nt: TGTGCCAGCACTGGGTTGAACACTGAAGCTTTCTTT

j_gene: TRBJ2-7
abundance: NA
v_gene: TRBV6-5
len: 16
d_gene: NA
CDR3aa: CASSYSGGLPPIEQYF
CDR3nt: TGTGCCAGCAGTTACTCTGGTGGCCTACCCCCGATCGAGCAGTACTTC

j_gene: TRBJ2-7
abundance: few
v_gene: TRBV7-8
len: 14
d_gene: NA
CDR3aa: CASSFGRSSYEQYF
CDR3nt: TGTGCCAGCAGCTTCGGCCGTAGCTCCTACGAGCAGTACTTC

j_gene: TRBJ2-2
abundance: once
v_gene: TRBV7-3
len: 14
d_gene: NA
CDR3aa: CASSPRSGFGELFF
CDR3nt: TGTGCCAGCAGCCCTAGGAGTGGGTTCGGGGAGCTGTTTTTT

j_gene: TRBJ1-2
abundance: few
v_gene: TRBV2
len: 11
d_gene: NA
CDR3aa: CASRGSYGYTF
CDR3nt: TGTGCCAGCAGGGGCAGCTATGGCTACACCTTC

j_gene: TRBJ1-2
abundance: NA
v_gene: TRBV28
len: 15
d_gene: NA
CDR3aa: CGASQGGGGQYGYTF
CDR3nt: TGTGGCGCATCGCAGGGAGGAGGAGGTCAATATGGCTACACCTTC

j_gene: TRBJ1-4
abundance: NA
v_gene: TRBV7-9
len: 15
d_gene: NA
CDR3aa: CASSATGEVNEKLFF
CDR3nt: TGTGCCAGCAGCGCTACGGGGGAAGTAAATGAAAAACTGTTTTTT

j_gene: TRBJ2-3
abundance: NA
v_gene: TRBV5-8
len: 15
d_gene: NA
CDR3aa: CASSLRASGADTQYF
CDR3nt: TGTGCCAGCAGCTTGAGGGCCAGTGGAGCAGATACGCAGTATTTT

j_gene: TRBJ2-1
abundance: NA
v_gene: TRBV7-3
len: 14
d_gene: NA
CDR3aa: CASSLTSLGAEQFF
CDR3nt: TGTGCCAGCAGCTTAACGTCCCTTGGGGCTGAGCAGTTCTTC

j_gene: TRBJ2-1
abundance: NA
v_gene: TRBV29-1
len: 15
d_gene: NA
CDR3aa: CSVRTTGTLYNEQFF
CDR3nt: TGCAGCGTTCGAACGACCGGGACACTTTACAATGAGCAGTTCTTC